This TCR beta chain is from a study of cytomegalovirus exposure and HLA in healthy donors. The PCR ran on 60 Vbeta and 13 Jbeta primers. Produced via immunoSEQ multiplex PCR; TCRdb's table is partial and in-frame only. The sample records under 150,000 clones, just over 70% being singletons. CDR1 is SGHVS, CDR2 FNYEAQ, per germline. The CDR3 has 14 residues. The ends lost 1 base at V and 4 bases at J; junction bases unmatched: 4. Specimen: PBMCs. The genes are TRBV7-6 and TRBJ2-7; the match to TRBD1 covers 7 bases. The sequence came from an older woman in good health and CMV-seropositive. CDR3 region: CASSLGQGWYEQYF. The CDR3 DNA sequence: TGTGCCAGCAGCTTAGGACAGGGTTGGTACGAGCAGTACTTC.